This TCR beta chain is drawn from a study of Graves' ophthalmopathy and Graves' hyperthyroidism. Study results and caveats: Using 13 signatures, a model distinguished ophthalmopathy from stable hyperthyroidism, reaching 85% to 90% sensitivity and approximately 84% specificity. Blood also harbored most expanded thyroid clonotypes above 0.001 frequency.

V was pared by 6 bases and J by 9 bases, with 17 bases between. This CDR3 contains 13 residues. At least ten counts were recorded for this clonotype. Its antigen is not identified. Amplification of the TCR beta CDR3 regions used RNA transcripts (as template). HTBI primers served in a first-round RT-PCR, which a second-round multiplex PCR followed. TCRdb itself ran the multiplex PCR reads through MiXCR, one entry per CDR3 protein. In the table there are approximately 700,000 distinct CDR3 sequences, roughly 41% of which are singletons. Specimen: peripheral blood. The origin of this receptor is an adult man with Graves' ophthalmopathy. This rearrangement joins TRBV12-3 or TRBV12-4 to TRBJ2-5; the D gene is possibly TRBD2 (6 bases). CDR3 protein: CASSLGSRGAQYF. CDR3 DNA sequence: TGTGCCAGCAGCCTCGGATCACGCGGGGCCCAGTACTTC.